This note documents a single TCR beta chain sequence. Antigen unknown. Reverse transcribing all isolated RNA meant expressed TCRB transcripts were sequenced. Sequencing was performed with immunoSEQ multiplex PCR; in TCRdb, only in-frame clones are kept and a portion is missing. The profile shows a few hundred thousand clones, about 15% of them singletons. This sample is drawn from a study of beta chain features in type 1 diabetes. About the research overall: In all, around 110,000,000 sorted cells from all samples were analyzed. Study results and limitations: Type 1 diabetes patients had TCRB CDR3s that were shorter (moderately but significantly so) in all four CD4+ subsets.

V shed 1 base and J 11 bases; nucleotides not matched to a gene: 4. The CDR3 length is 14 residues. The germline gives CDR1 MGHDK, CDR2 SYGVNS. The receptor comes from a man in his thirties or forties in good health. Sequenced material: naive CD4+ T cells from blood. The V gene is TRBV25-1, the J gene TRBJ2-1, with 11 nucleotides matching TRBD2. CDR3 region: CASSELASGGKQFF. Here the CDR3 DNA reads TGTGCCAGCAGTGAATTAGCTAGCGGGGGGAAGCAGTTCTTC.